The clone carrying this TCR beta chain was observed at least ten times. Antigen specificity is unknown. CDR3 size: 13 residues. Between the trimmed V and J ends, which lost 1 base and 6 bases, there was a span of 10 bases. Genomic DNA templated the TCR beta VDJ and CDR3 profiling. TCRdb passed the reads through MiXCR, listing each CDR3 protein once. This sample yields about 110,000 distinct CDR3 sequences, of which 50% to 65% are seen a single time; approximately 32% belongs to the top ten. This entry is derived from a study of CD8+CD57+ T cells in acquired aplastic anemia. Findings and caveats of the study: There were about 27 CD8+ CDR3 sequences that occurred in both patients and controls.

The specimen sequenced was sorted CD4+, CD8+, or CD8+CD57+ T cells (not recorded which) from PBMCs. The origin of this receptor is a human donor in good health, serving as a control. The V and J genes are TRBV12-3 or TRBV12-4 and TRBJ2-7, with D unclear. The CDR3 loop reads CASSLGQTGEQYF. The CDR3 DNA follows: TGTGCCAGCAGTTTAGGGCAGACGGGCGAGCAGTACTTC.